Listed below are T cell receptor beta chains from one sample, sequenced in a study of cytomegalovirus exposure and HLA in healthy donors. The method was immunoSEQ multiplex PCR; TCRdb's version includes in-frame clones alone and lacks a portion of them. The sample lists 150,000 or so clones; approximately 80% were seen once. Sample: PBMCs. All receptors come from a woman aged 45-65 years in good health and CMV-seropositive. Both conserved end residues are part of each CDR3. D genes are given only for firm matches. Size tells how often a clone was seen (once, few, many) or the class of an expanded clone, and some rows leave it out.

j_call	d_call	clone_size	cdr3_length	v_call	cdr3_nt	cdr3_aa
TRBJ1-3	TRBD1	-	12	TRBV2	TGTGCCAGCAGTCGAGGGACAGTCTTGGTATATTTT	CASSRGTVLVYF
TRBJ1-2	TRBD1	-	14	TRBV28	TGTGCCAGCAGTACAGGACAGGGTTCGGCTGGCTACACCTTC	CASSTGQGSAGYTF
TRBJ1-5	-	-	16	TRBV15	TGTGCCACCAGCAGAGCCGGGGGGGGACTCAATCAGCCCCAGCATTTT	CATSRAGGGLNQPQHF
TRBJ2-5	-	-	15	TRBV29-1	TGCAGCGTTGTTAGGGTGTCCGGGGTTGGCGAGACCCAGTACTTC	CSVVRVSGVGETQYF
TRBJ2-2	-	-	15	TRBV7-3	TGTGCCAGCAGCACAGGGACCTTGAACACCGGGGAGCTGTTTTTT	CASSTGTLNTGELFF
TRBJ1-6	-	once	15	TRBV30	TGTGCCTGGAGTGTACTTGGAGGGCTCGATTCACCCCTCCACTTT	CAWSVLGGLDSPLHF
TRBJ1-2	TRBD1	-	12	TRBV29-1	TGCAGCGCTGACAGGGATCGGACGGGCTACACCTTC	CSADRDRTGYTF
TRBJ2-5	TRBD2	-	16	TRBV18	TGTGCCAGCTCACCACGCCTAGCGGGGATCCAAGAGACCCAGTACTTC	CASSPRLAGIQETQYF
TRBJ2-1	TRBD2	-	17	TRBV4-1	TGCGCCAGCAGCCAAGTCCACGTGCGGGAGTCCTACAATGAGCAGTTCTTC	CASSQVHVRESYNEQFF
TRBJ2-1	TRBD2	-	18	TRBV12-5	TGTGCTAGTGGTTTGGTACCGGGGACTAGCGGAGGCTACAATGAGCAGTTCTTC	CASGLVPGTSGGYNEQFF
TRBJ2-3	-	-	16	TRBV28	TGTGCCAGCAGTTTATTACTACGCCTTACCACAGATACGCAGTATTTT	CASSLLLRLTTDTQYF
TRBJ2-3	TRBD2	few	15	TRBV5-1	TGCGCCAGTCGCGGACTAGCAGGGTTAAGAGATACGCAGTATTTT	CASRGLAGLRDTQYF
TRBJ2-3	-	-	12	TRBV30	TGTGCCTGGAGGGAGGGGACAGATACGCAGTATTTT	CAWREGTDTQYF
TRBJ1-1	-	-	16	TRBV4-2	TGTGCCAGCAGCCAAGTGTTCCTCGGTCAGAACACTGAAGCTTTCTTT	CASSQVFLGQNTEAFF
TRBJ1-1	TRBD1	-	15	TRBV5-5	TGTGCCAGCAGCTTTGGGGGACAGGGGGCGTTTGAAGCTTTCTTT	CASSFGGQGAFEAFF
TRBJ2-3	-	-	17	TRBV7-9	TGTGCCAGCAGCTTAGCGTCCTGGAACGACTGGGCAGATACGCAGTATTTT	CASSLASWNDWADTQYF
TRBJ2-7	-	-	13	TRBV6-6	TGTGCCAGCTTTTCTTTCCCCCAGGGCGAGCAGTACTTC	CASFSFPQGEQYF
TRBJ1-1	TRBD1	-	11	TRBV20-1	TGCACCGCTGCCCCCGACAGGGAAACTTTCTTT	CTAAPDRETFF
TRBJ2-1	TRBD2	-	15	TRBV5-1	TGCGCCGGCAGGATACTAGCGGGAGGGTCCGGTGAGCAGTTCTTC	CAGRILAGGSGEQFF
TRBJ2-3	TRBD1	few	15	TRBV5-1	TGCGCCAGCAGCTTTACATCACAGGGGGCAGATACGCAGTATTTT	CASSFTSQGADTQYF
TRBJ2-1	-	-	15	TRBV6-1	TGTGCCAGCAGTGATCGGTCCAGGGAAAGGAATGAGCAGTTCTTC	CASSDRSRERNEQFF
TRBJ1-4	-	-	14	TRBV6-6	TGTGCCAGCAGTCCCCCGGGGGGCGGAGAAAAACTGTTTTTT	CASSPPGGGEKLFF
TRBJ1-1	-	few	16	TRBV7-2	TGTGCCAGCAGCTTAGTATTGGGAGGAATGAACACTGAAGCTTTCTTT	CASSLVLGGMNTEAFF
TRBJ2-7	-	-	13	TRBV9	TGTGCCAAAGGACTACTCGGAACCTACGAGCAGTACTTC	CAKGLLGTYEQYF
TRBJ1-5	-	few	14	TRBV10-1	TGCGCCGTTAGACGGGGGGGAGAGAATCAGCCCCAGCATTTT	CAVRRGGENQPQHF
TRBJ1-2	-	-	13	TRBV6-1	TGTGCCAGCAGGATACAGGGTAACTATGGCTACACCTTC	CASRIQGNYGYTF
TRBJ2-1	-	few	14	TRBV4-1	TGCGCCAGCAGCCAAGAGCCACACTACAATGAGCAGTTCTTC	CASSQEPHYNEQFF
TRBJ1-1	-	-	15	TRBV18	TGTGCCAGCTCACCCACTAGGGCGGGGGACACTGAAGCTTTCTTT	CASSPTRAGDTEAFF
TRBJ1-2	-	-	13	TRBV6-6	TGTGCCAGCAGGCCGACACCCAACTATGGCTACACCTTC	CASRPTPNYGYTF
TRBJ2-7	TRBD2	-	14	TRBV7-9	TGTTCCAGCAGCCGACTAGCGCTTACCTACGAGCAGTACTTC	CSSSRLALTYEQYF
TRBJ1-2	TRBD1	-	16	TRBV6-6	TGTGCCAGCAGTTCTAAAAGGAGACAGGGGGACTATGGCTACACCTTC	CASSSKRRQGDYGYTF
TRBJ2-5	TRBD1	-	15	TRBV7-7	TGTGCTAGCAGCTTAGCAGGGACAGATGAAGAGACCCAGTACTTC	CASSLAGTDEETQYF
TRBJ2-7	-	-	13	TRBV29-1	TGCAGCGTTGATGAACAGGGCAGCTACGAGCAGTACTTC	CSVDEQGSYEQYF
TRBJ1-3	TRBD1	-	15	TRBV6-1	TGTGCCAGCAGGCACTCAGGGGGATCTGGAAACACCATATATTTT	CASRHSGGSGNTIYF
TRBJ2-7	TRBD2	-	16	TRBV30	TGTGCCCTCCTTAGCGGGGGGGCGACCTACGGATACGAGCAGTACTTC	CALLSGGATYGYEQYF
TRBJ2-5	-	-	14	TRBV7-8	TGTGCCAGCAGCTACTCAGGATTCGGTGAGACCCAGTACTTC	CASSYSGFGETQYF
TRBJ2-1	-	-	15	TRBV2	TGTGCCAGCAGTGAAGCACTCCCGGGACTCCCCGCGCAGTTCTTC	CASSEALPGLPAQFF